This T cell receptor beta chain was documented in a study of blood T cell repertoires in COVID-19. The CDR3 consists of 15 residues. Trimming took 0 bases from V and 10 from J, leaving 16 bases between them. In germline, CDR1 is LGHNA, CDR2 YSLEER. Clones were read by immunoSEQ multiplex PCR, and TCRdb kept only the in-frame ones, dropping some. This sample has about 95,000 clones, with approximately 87% found just once. The sample comprised peripheral blood. The TCR originated in a human donor in a cohort sampled during active COVID-19. The chain is built from TRBV4-3 and TRBJ2-1; D is possibly TRBD2 (7 bases). The CDR3 DNA follows: TGCGCCAGCAGCCAAGATCATCGGGGGGCAGGAGAGCAGTTCTTC. This sequence encodes CASSQDHRGAGEQFF.